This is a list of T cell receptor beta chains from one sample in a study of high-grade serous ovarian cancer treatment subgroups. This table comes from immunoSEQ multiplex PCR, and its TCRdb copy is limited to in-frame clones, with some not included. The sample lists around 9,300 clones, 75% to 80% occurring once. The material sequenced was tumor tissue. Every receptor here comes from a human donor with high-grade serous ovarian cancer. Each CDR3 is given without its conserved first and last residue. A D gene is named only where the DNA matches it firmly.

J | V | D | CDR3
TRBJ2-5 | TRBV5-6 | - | ASSLDIFRATETQY
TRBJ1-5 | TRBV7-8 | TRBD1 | ASGKDRLNQPQH
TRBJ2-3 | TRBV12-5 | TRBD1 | ASGFGPGLRQGVDTQY
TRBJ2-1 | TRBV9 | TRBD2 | ASSVDSGGPLNEQF
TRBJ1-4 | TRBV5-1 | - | ASSRTGATNEKLF
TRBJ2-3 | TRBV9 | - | ASSVDASAAADTQY
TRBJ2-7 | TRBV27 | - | ASSRDSRPYEQY
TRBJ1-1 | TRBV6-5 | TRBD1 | ASSYPGTGFAF
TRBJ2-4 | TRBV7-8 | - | ASSLVGTGNIQY
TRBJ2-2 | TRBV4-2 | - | ASSQETTRSATGELF
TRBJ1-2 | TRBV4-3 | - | ASSQERGQWDYGYT
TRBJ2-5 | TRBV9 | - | ASSTPRGGETQY
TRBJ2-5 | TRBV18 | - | ASSPGVRETQY
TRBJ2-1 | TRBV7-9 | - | ASYSPGVEQF
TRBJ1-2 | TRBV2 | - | ASTFPYT
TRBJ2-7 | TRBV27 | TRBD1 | ASSARGQSLTYEQY
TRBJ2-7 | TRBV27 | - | ASSLLGPDYEQY
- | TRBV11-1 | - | ASSLTQTYEQY
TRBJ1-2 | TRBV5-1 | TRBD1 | ASSLDQTGSNGYT
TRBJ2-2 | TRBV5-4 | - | ASSQRGTPHTGELF
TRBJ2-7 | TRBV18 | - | ASSPGPADEQY
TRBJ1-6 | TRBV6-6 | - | ASSYIGVYNSPLH
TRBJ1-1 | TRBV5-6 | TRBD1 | ASSLEGTVTEAF
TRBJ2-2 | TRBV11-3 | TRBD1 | ASSPGTGNTGELF
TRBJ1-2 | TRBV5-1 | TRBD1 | ASSLGTDYGYT
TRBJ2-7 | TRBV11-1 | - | ASSLVRGISYEQY